This T cell receptor beta chain was recovered during a study of cytomegalovirus exposure and HLA in healthy donors. On the study more broadly: Per a later analysis, the 550 to 850 first-cohort and 100 to 150 validation repertoires shared one platform. Notes on the study in general: CMV antigen specificity of three CMV-associated chains was confirmed in vitro.

Concerning this clone itself: No antigen is known for it.

Here immunoSEQ multiplex PCR was the method, and the copy in TCRdb shows in-frame clones only, minus some. The sample lists about 330,000 clones; 75% to 90% were seen once. CDR1 is MNHNS and CDR2 is SASEGT in the germline V gene. This CDR3 comprises 15 residues. V lost 3 bases, J lost 0 bases, and 8 bases lay in between. Sequenced: PBMCs. This TCR derives from a woman aged 18-29 years in good health and CMV-seronegative. The chain links TRBV6-1 to TRBJ1-4; D unresolved. For the CDR3, the DNA is TGTGCCAGCAGTGATCAGACAACAACTAATGAAAAACTGTTTTTT. It specifies CASSDQTTTNEKLFF.